These T cell receptor beta chains were read from a single sample in a study of T cells expressing NK-cell markers. TCRdb reprocessed the 5' RACE reads, with one entry per CDR3 protein and no DNA. This sample lists hundreds of thousands of distinct CDR3 sequences; its ten largest clones have under 4.5%. The material sequenced was blood T cells: a sorted CD56 or NKG2C T cell subset, CD4+ or CD8+ T cells, or bulk PBMC T cells (not recorded which). Receptors originate from a man aged 18-30 years in good health. The CDR3 runs from the conserved cysteine through the conserved F or W.

J gene,V gene,CDR3 protein
TRBJ2-1,TRBV7-9,CASSSRDPRDNEQFF
TRBJ2-3,TRBV11-2,CASRLVSTDTQYF
TRBJ2-7,TRBV6-5,CASSPSAVRTGDEQYF
TRBJ2-3,TRBV29-1,CSVEKDDTDTQYF
TRBJ2-7,TRBV20-1,CSASLDPFYFSELGYEQYF
TRBJ2-3,TRBV5-1,CASSLESAGGTDTQYF
TRBJ2-5,TRBV19,CASRATLTETQYF
TRBJ2-2,TRBV12-3/TRBV12-4,CASTNLAGPSSGELFF
TRBJ1-1,TRBV6-1,CASSDRGQGVNTEAFF
TRBJ1-2,TRBV6-1,CASSRTGRGGYTF
TRBJ2-1,TRBV12-3/TRBV12-4,CASRGAGANNEQFF
TRBJ2-1,TRBV27,CASIGGGLYNEQFF
TRBJ2-3,TRBV3-1,CASKTGDGADTQYF
TRBJ2-1,TRBV19,CASSIAGVIDEQFF
TRBJ2-3,TRBV13,CASSQDRGLPDTQYF
TRBJ1-1,TRBV14,CASSQLPGQGEAFF
TRBJ1-1,TRBV10-3,CAISEKKQGGTEAFF
TRBJ2-1,TRBV29-1,CSPQELSNEQFF
TRBJ1-2,TRBV7-2,CASSAGQHLYGYTF
TRBJ1-2,TRBV5-1,CASSLAPGTGGDYGYTF
TRBJ2-5,TRBV4-1,CASSQGGTETQYF
TRBJ2-1,TRBV5-1,CASSRSDLAPYNEQFF
TRBJ2-5,TRBV12-3/TRBV12-4,CASSRKVNQETQYF
TRBJ2-1,TRBV7-8,CASSLGSGRASYNEQFF
TRBJ2-5,TRBV12-3/TRBV12-4,CASSPQSGYQETQYF
TRBJ2-7,TRBV7-6,CASSLAAPGTGTYEQYF
TRBJ1-5,TRBV20-1,CSARSQGRQPQHF
TRBJ2-6,TRBV25-1,CASSGRGTGANVLTF
TRBJ2-2,TRBV30,CALGASGPKGTGELFF
TRBJ2-1,TRBV18,CASFLWEGSSYNEQFF
TRBJ2-7,TRBV10-2,CASSDPGQTYEQYF
TRBJ1-1,TRBV7-9,CASSLVQDLNTEAFF
TRBJ2-7,TRBV19,CASSIGTVVYEQYF
TRBJ2-1,TRBV20-1,CSARDLAGGPDEQFF
TRBJ2-1,TRBV12-3/TRBV12-4,CANQKTSGNYNEQFF
TRBJ2-1,TRBV7-3,CASSSPFTNEQFF
TRBJ2-2,TRBV24-1,CATSDLQSATGELFF
TRBJ2-6,TRBV5-1,CASSLGSRARITGANVLTF
TRBJ2-2,TRBV2,CASSNSPTGYTGELFF
TRBJ2-2,TRBV29-1,CSAEGALGSGELFF
TRBJ2-7,TRBV6-2/TRBV6-3,CASNTPGRSLSYEQYF
TRBJ2-7,TRBV5-1,CASSNGDAQPYEQYF
TRBJ2-7,TRBV5-1,CASSLDRGSGEQYF
TRBJ2-7,TRBV5-1,CASSYKQGAGYEQYF
TRBJ2-5,TRBV5-1,CASSLVVPGQGETQYF
TRBJ1-6,TRBV21-1,CASSKAWRQYNSPLHF
TRBJ2-1,TRBV6-2/TRBV6-3,CASSYAGARNNEQFF
TRBJ2-5,TRBV20-1,CSAPLAGVSEETQYF
TRBJ2-2,TRBV4-3,CASSQFPQGAANTGELFF
TRBJ2-1,TRBV14,CASSPTRGHSYNEQFF
TRBJ2-2,TRBV20-1,CSASDPLAGGGTGELFF
TRBJ2-1,TRBV6-2/TRBV6-3,CASSYPPSRGSYNEQFF
TRBJ2-7,TRBV7-2,CASSGRGTYEQYF
TRBJ1-2,TRBV9,CASSVGQGSGYTF
TRBJ2-1,TRBV28,CASSLTQGAFSYNEQFF
TRBJ2-7,TRBV28,CASSGTALATEVYEQYF
TRBJ1-1,TRBV5-1,CASSWGAYRPGNTEAFF